Below, 8 T cell receptor beta chains from the same sample are listed, as sequenced in a study. TCRdb passed the 5' RACE reads through MiXCR, listing each CDR3 protein once. Among some 10,000 distinct CDR3 sequences listed, more than 15% were seen once. Cells sorted as Tregs were CD4+, CD25+ and CD127-/low. Specimen: Tregs sorted from a lymph node. The origin of the receptors is a female donor with breast cancer.

This clonotype was seen more than once but under ten times. This chain joins TRBV18 and TRBJ2-7, with a tentative D call TRBD1 (6 bases). CDR1 and CDR2 (germline): KGHSH, LQKENI. The V end lost 3 bases, the J end lost 1 base, and 13 bases lay between the germline ends. CDR3 length: 15 amino acids. CDR3 sequence: CASSPPGTLSYEQYF. The DNA for the CDR3 is TGTGCCAGCTCACCCCCTGGGACACTTTCCTACGAGCAGTACTTC.

By sample share, this clonotype is medium-sized. Here the CDR3 reads CASSLATVSYEQYF. The CDR3 DNA sequence: TGTGCCAGCAGCTTGGCGACAGTTTCCTACGAGCAGTACTTC. This sequence joins TRBV7-2 and TRBJ2-7, with D perhaps TRBD1 (5 bases). Trimming pared 3 bases from V and 1 base from J, leaving 10 bases between. This CDR3 contains 14 residues. Per the germline V gene, CDR1 is SGHTA and CDR2 is FQGNSA.

This clonotype was seen ten or more times. One end of the junction fails to match germline, which may point to a read error. V is TRBV24-1 and J is TRBJ2-1; perhaps TRBD2 as D (6 bases). The CDR3 loop spans 14 amino acids. CDR1 is KGHDR and CDR2 is SFDVKD in the germline V gene. The CDR3 coding sequence is TGTGCCACCAGTGATTTGCTGAGGGGAGGTAAGCAAGTCTTC. This sequence encodes CATSDLLRGGKQVF.

This clonotype was counted only a few times. The chain joins TRBV12-3 or TRBV12-4 to TRBJ2-7; perhaps TRBD1 as D (6 bases). The CDR3 consists of 15 residues. The ends were cut back, 6 bases at V and 0 bases at J, with 15 bases in the middle. CDR3 sequence: CASSPWGRSSYEQYF. The CDR3 nucleotides are TGTGCCAGCAGCCCCTGGGGGCGGAGCTCCTACGAGCAGTACTTC.

This chain uses TRBV2 with TRBJ2-5, with 7 bases that match TRBD1. V lost 6 bases, J lost 3 bases, and 10 bases stayed unmatched. The CDR3 runs to 15 residues. Germline assignment: CDR1 SNHLY and CDR2 FYNNEI. The CDR3 loop reads CASSPRDSRKETQYF. As DNA, the CDR3 is TGTGCCAGCAGCCCCCGGGACAGTAGAAAAGAGACCCAGTACTTC. The full variable domain, with the rest looked up from reference TRBV2 and TRBJ2-5, is EPEVTQTPSHQVTQMGQEVILRCVPISNHLYFYWYRQILGQKVEFLVSFYNNEISEKSEIFDDQFSVERPDGSNFTLKIRSTKLEDSAMYFCASSPRDSRKETQYFGPGTRLLVL.

In this sample, this clonotype is medium-sized. The J gene is TRBJ1-5, the V gene TRBV6-2 or TRBV6-3, with 10 bases that match TRBD1. There are 14 residues in the CDR3. Unmatched junction bases numbered 4, after V lost 7 bases and J lost 4 bases. Germline V gene lookup returns CDR1 MNHEY and CDR2 SVGEGT. CDR3 amino acids: CASKRQGANQPQHF. The CDR3 DNA reads TGTGCCAGCAAACGACAGGGGGCAAATCAGCCCCAGCATTTT.

The table lists this clonotype with many counts. The chain couples TRBV14 to TRBJ1-1; D is perhaps TRBD1 (6 bases). The CDR3 is 14 residues long. V dropped 0 bases and J dropped 8 bases, with 13 bases sitting between them. The germline gives CDR1 SGHDN, CDR2 FVKESK. CDR3 sequence (DNA): TGTGCCAGCAGCCAAGAAGTAACAGGGTCCGAAGCTTTCTTT. Its protein is CASSQEVTGSEAFF.

In regard to this clonotype: The junction departs from the called germline gene at one end, perhaps through a read error. The rearrangement links TRBV24-1 to TRBJ2-2, with D maybe TRBD2 (5 bases). The germline V gene has CDR1 KGHDR and CDR2 SFDVKD. The CDR3 extends over 13 amino acids. As DNA, the CDR3 is TGTGCCACCAGGGATTTGCGCACCGGGGAGCTATTTTTT. Its protein product is CATRDLRTGELFF.